These 7 T cell receptor beta chains share one sample of origin, sequenced in a study of shared clonotypes between healthy human individuals. Profiling relied on immunoSEQ multiplex PCR, and the TCRdb table lists in-frame clones only, not all of them. This table holds roughly 1 million clones, about 76% found once. Material: memory CD4+ T cells sorted from blood. Subset described: CD45RA-negative fraction. The source is a man younger than 30 in good health.

The chain uses TRBV7-2 and TRBJ1-5; D ambiguous. The CDR3 spans 14 residues. V was pared by 5 bases and J by 3 bases, with 11 bases between. Germline-derived CDR1 and CDR2 are SGHTA and FQGNSA. DNA of the CDR3: TGTGCCAGCAGCCCGGACGGAAACAATCAGCCCCAGCATTTT. Amino acids: CASSPDGNNQPQHF.

In its sample, this clone was seen a few times. Additional DNA sequences in this sample encode the identical CDR3. The chain is built from TRBV19 and TRBJ2-6; 10 bases are a match to TRBD1. Trimming removed 5 bases from V and 2 bases from J; junction bases left unmatched: 0. The CDR3 totals 15 residues. Germline CDR1 LNHDA, CDR2 SQIVND (reference sequence). CDR3 residues: CASSGQGAGANVLTF. The CDR3 DNA sequence: TGTGCCAGTAGTGGACAGGGGGCTGGGGCCAACGTCCTGACTTTC.

The chain combines TRBV5-1 with TRBJ1-2; perhaps TRBD1 as D (5 bases). The CDR3 runs 14 residues. Trimming removed 5 bases at V and 5 bases at J, with 16 bases between. Per germline, CDR1 SGHRS and CDR2 YFSETQ. The CDR3 DNA reads as TGCGCCAGCAGGTTCGGGACGACCTTATATGGCTACACCTTC. This translates into CASRFGTTLYGYTF.

The gene calls are TRBV10-3 and TRBJ2-5; D could derive from TRBD1 or TRBD2 (6 bases each). The CDR3 has 14 amino acids. In germline, CDR1 is ENHRY, CDR2 SYGVKD. Trimming took off 7 bases at V and 5 bases at J, with 17 bases between the two ends. This CDR3 is CAINPTGDKETQYF. In DNA form, the CDR3 reads TGTGCCATCAACCCAACGGGGGACAAGGAGACCCAGTACTTC.

The chain has TRBV18 and TRBJ2-1; the match to TRBD1 covers 10 bases. CDR1 is KGHSH and CDR2 is LQKENI in the germline V gene. The CDR3 sequence is 13 residues long. With 8 bases clipped from V and 10 bases from J, the junction kept 8 bases outside the gene matches. Here the CDR3 DNA reads TGTGCCAGCGCCGGACAGGGGGAGTCCGAGCAGTTCTTC. Its protein product is CASAGQGESEQFF.

The chain couples TRBV5-6 to TRBJ1-6; D gene ambiguous. V shed 2 bases and J shed 9 bases, with 15 bases lying between them. Germline CDR1 SGHDT, CDR2 YYEEEE. The CDR3 extends over 15 amino acids. The CDR3 loop reads CASSLGRPGGSPLHF. In nucleotides, the CDR3 is TGTGCCAGCAGCTTAGGACGGCCTGGTGGTTCACCCCTCCACTTT.

The DNA of the CDR3 is TGCGCCAGCAGCCCGGGGACGGGGCCTGAAGCTTTCTTT. Its translation is CASSPGTGPEAFF. V usage is TRBV5-1 and J usage is TRBJ1-1; D perhaps matches TRBD1 (5 bases). Deletions cut 4 bases from V and 6 bases from J, with 13 bases between. Per germline, CDR1 SGHRS and CDR2 YFSETQ. The CDR3 sequence is 13 residues long. Combining the CDR3 with reference TRBV5-1 and TRBJ1-1 gives the whole variable domain KAGVTQTPRYLIKTRGQQVTLSCSPISGHRSVSWYQQTPGQGLQFLFEYFSETQRNKGNFPGRFSGRQFSNSRSEMNVSTLELGDSALYLCASSPGTGPEAFFGQGTRLTVV.